The 5 T cell receptor beta chains below come from one sample, sequenced in a study of cytomegalovirus exposure and HLA in healthy donors. Use of 60 Vbeta and 13 Jbeta primers characterized the PCR. Data came from immunoSEQ multiplex PCR; TCRdb stores just in-frame clones and leaves some out. The sample consists of some 90,000 clones, approximately 79% of them appearing once. Sequencing was performed on PBMCs. These TCRs come from a man aged 30-40 years in good health and CMV-seronegative.

This chain links TRBV25-1 with TRBJ1-2; D remains unclear. The germline V and J ends were trimmed by 1 base and 8 bases, with 14 bases remaining between them. Germline-derived CDR1 and CDR2 are MGHDK and SYGVNS. CDR3 length: 14 residues. Here the CDR3 reads CASSESIEGIGYTF. DNA of the CDR3: TGTGCCAGCAGTGAATCTATTGAGGGAATAGGCTACACCTTC.

This rearrangement joins TRBV6-5 to TRBJ1-6; TRBD1 matches at 7 bases. The CDR3 contains 16 residues. V was clipped by 3 bases and J by 10 bases; unmatched bases: 12. The germline CDR1 and CDR2 sequences are MNHEY and SVGAGI. Here the CDR3 reads CASSYKFGTDLSPLHF. Written as DNA, the CDR3 is TGTGCCAGCAGTTATAAGTTCGGGACAGACCTCTCACCCCTCCACTTT.

This clone was detected a few times. The rearrangement links TRBV6-5 to TRBJ1-1; the D gene is possibly TRBD1 (5 bases). Trimming shortened V by 7 bases and J by 4 bases, and 13 bases separated the two germline ends. Germline V gene lookup returns CDR1 MNHEY and CDR2 SVGAGI. CDR3 size: 13 residues. CDR3 protein: CASTRAQGTEAFF. The CDR3 DNA reads as TGTGCCAGCACCCGGGCCCAGGGCACTGAAGCTTTCTTT.

This clone occurred a few times. The chain combines TRBV7-9 with TRBJ2-1; 9 nucleotides align to TRBD1. After removal of 4 bases from V and 1 base from J, the junction contained 2 bases not matched to a gene. The germline gives CDR1 SEHNR, CDR2 FQNEAQ (reference sequence). The length of the CDR3 is 15 residues. The CDR3: CASSSGQGSYNEQFF. The CDR3 DNA reads as TGTGCCAGCAGCTCGGGACAGGGATCCTACAATGAGCAGTTCTTC.

This clone was seen more than once but under ten times. This sequence joins TRBV5-6 and TRBJ2-7; the D is unclear. V dropped 4 bases and J dropped 2 bases, with 10 bases sitting between them. Germline CDR1 is SGHDT and CDR2 is YYEEEE. The CDR3 has 13 amino acids. As DNA, the CDR3 is TGTGCCAGCAGCCTGACACAGACCTACGAGCAGTACTTC. Protein product: CASSLTQTYEQYF.